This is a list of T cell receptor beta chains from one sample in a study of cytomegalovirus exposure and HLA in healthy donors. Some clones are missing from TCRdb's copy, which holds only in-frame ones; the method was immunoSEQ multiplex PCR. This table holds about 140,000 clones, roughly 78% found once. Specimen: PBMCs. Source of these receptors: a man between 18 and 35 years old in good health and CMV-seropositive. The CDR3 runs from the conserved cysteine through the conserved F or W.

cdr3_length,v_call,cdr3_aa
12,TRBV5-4,CASSGRDSDAFF
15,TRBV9,CASSVDRVGTGELFF
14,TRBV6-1,CATRGSGRNTEAFF
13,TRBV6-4,CASSRDRGETQYF
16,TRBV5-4,CASSLQTGQWAGELFF
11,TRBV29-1,CSVAQNTEAFF
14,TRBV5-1,CASSFGAGGYEQYF
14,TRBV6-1,CASSDMRDSYEQYF
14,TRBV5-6,CASSLGPSGNTIYF
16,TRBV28,CASANRAGLLNTEAFF
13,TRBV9,CASSQEGGYEAFF
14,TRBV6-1,CASSDWQDYYGYTF
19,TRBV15,CATSRERFTSGSHYNEQFF
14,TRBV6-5,CASSYGGTQRELFF
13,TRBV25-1,CASSSRGWGTQYF
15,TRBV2,CASSVGQLSNQPQHF
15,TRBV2,CASSVRQTILYGYTF
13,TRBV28,CASSSHTGYEQYF
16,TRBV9,CASSRGVSANTGELFF
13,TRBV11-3,CASSLVLEGEQYF
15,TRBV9,CASSVSIVGGDEQFF
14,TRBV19,CASSSDSFSYEQYF
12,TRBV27,CASSLRQGVLYF
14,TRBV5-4,CASSMDGSDTEAFF
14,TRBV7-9,CASSLGRGRGEQFF
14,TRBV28,CASSTPAAQETQYF
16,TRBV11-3,CASSLQGASNTGELFF
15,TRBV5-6,CASRAQVEDDYGYTF
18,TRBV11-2,CASSLTRAVGSYSYEQYF
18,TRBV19,CASSSGDRVPPTNEKLFF
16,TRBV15,CATSRDNGGSQETQYF
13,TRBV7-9,CAGGTSGSNEQFF
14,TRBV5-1,CASSTGQGADEQYF
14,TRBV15,CATSTRGLIETQYF
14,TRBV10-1,CASSSDRGGEKLFF
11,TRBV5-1,CASSLLNEQFF
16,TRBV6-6,CASSFPGHPKDYGYTF
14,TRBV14,CASSYGDRAYGYTF
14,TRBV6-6,CASRGQSNTGELFF
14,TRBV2,CASSDGGRAETQYF
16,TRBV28,CASSPGLAGSSYEQYF
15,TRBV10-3,CAIRTTSGSIYEQYF